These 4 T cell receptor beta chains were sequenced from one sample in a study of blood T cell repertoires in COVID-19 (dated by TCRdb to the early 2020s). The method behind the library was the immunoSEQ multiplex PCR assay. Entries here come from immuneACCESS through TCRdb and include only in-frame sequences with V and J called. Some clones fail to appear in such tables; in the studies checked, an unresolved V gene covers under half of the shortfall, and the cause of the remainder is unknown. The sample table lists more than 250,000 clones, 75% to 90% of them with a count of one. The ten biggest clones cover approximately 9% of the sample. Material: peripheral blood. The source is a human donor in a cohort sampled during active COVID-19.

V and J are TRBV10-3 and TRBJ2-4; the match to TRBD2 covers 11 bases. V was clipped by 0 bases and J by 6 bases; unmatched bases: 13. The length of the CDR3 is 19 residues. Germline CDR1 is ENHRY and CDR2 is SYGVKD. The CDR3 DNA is TGTGCCATCAGTGAGTCACTAGCGGGGGCGCCGGGGGTAGGAAACATTCAGTACTTC. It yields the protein CAISESLAGAPGVGNIQYF.

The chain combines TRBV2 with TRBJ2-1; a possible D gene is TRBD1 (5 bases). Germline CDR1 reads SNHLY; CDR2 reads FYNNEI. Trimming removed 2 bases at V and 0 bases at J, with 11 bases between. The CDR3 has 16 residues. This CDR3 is CASSERGRTSYNEQFF. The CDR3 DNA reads TGTGCCAGCAGTGAAAGGGGTAGGACCTCCTACAATGAGCAGTTCTTC.

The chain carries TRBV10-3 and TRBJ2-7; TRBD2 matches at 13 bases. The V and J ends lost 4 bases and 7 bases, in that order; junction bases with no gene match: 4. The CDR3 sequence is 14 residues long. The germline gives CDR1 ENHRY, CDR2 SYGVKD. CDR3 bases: TGTGCCATCAGTGGGACTAGCGGGAGAGGAGAGCAGTACTTC. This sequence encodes CAISGTSGRGEQYF.

CDR3 protein: CASSYSGYTEAFF. CDR3 nucleotides: TGCGCCAGCAGCTATTCAGGGTACACTGAAGCTTTCTTT. The chain combines TRBV5-1 with TRBJ1-1; D is perhaps TRBD1 (5 bases). Per germline, CDR1 SGHRS and CDR2 YFSETQ. The CDR3 runs to 13 residues. V gave up 3 bases and J gave up 3 bases, with 9 bases separating them.